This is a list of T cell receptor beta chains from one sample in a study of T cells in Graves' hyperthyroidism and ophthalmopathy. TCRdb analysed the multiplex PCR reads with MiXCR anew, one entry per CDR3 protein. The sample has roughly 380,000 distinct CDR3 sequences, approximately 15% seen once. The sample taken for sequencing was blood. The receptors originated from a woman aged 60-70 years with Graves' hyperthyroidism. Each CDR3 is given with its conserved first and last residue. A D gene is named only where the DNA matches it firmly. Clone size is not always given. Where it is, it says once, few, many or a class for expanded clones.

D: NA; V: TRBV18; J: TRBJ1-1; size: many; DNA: TGTGCCAGCTCACCCAGTATGGGAAACACTGAAGCTTTCTTT; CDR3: CASSPSMGNTEAFF
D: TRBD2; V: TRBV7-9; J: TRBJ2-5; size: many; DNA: TGTGCCAGCAGCCCCCCGGCAACTAGCGGGAGTACTCGATGGACCCAGTACTTC; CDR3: CASSPPATSGSTRWTQYF
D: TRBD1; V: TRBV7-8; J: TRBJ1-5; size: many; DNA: TGTGCCAGCAGCGCCAGGGGGTATAGCAATCAGCCCCAGCATTTT; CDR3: CASSARGYSNQPQHF
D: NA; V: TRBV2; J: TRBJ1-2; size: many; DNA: TGTGCCAGCAGTGATCCCCAGACGTATGGCTACACCTTC; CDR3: CASSDPQTYGYTF
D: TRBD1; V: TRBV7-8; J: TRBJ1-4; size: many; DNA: TGTGCCAGCACCACAGGGGCAGGGGAAAAACTGTTTTTT; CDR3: CASTTGAGEKLFF
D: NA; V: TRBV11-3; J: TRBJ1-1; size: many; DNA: TGTGCCAGCAGCTCGGGAGAGATCACTGAAGCTTTCTTT; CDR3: CASSSGEITEAFF
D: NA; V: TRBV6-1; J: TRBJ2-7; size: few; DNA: TGTGCCAGCAGTATCGCGGTCCCAGCGTCCATCTCCTACGAGCAGTACTTC; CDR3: CASSIAVPASISYEQYF
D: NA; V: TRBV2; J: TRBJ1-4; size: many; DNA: TGTGCCAGCAGTGCACCTAGTGAAAAACTGTTTTTT; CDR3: CASSAPSEKLFF
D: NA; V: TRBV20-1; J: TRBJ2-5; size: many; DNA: TGCAGTGCTAGCGTGGGGGGCGCAGGTGGAGAGACCCAGTACTTC; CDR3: CSASVGGAGGETQYF
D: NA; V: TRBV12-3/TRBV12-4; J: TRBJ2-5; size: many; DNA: TGTGCCAGCAGTTTAGGATCCTTAGGGGGGATGGGAGAGACCCAGTACTTC; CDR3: CASSLGSLGGMGETQYF
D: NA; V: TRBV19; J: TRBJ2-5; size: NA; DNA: TGTGCCAGTAGTATGATAGGAGGGATGGAGACCCAGTACTTC; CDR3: CASSMIGGMETQYF
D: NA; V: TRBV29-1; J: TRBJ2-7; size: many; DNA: TGCAGCGTCCTCGAGGGGGGCCGAACGGGGGGTTACGAGCAGTACTTC; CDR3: CSVLEGGRTGGYEQYF
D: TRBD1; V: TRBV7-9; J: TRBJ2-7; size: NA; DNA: TGTGCCAGCAGCTCCCAGGGGGCGGCAACCTACGAGCAGTACTTC; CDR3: CASSSQGAATYEQYF
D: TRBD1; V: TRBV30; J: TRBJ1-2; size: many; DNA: TGTGCCTGGAGCGGGACAGGGAACTATGGCTACACCTTC; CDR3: CAWSGTGNYGYTF
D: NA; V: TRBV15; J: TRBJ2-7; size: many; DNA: TGTGCCACCAGCAGAGATCAGGCCGCTCGCGAGCAGTACTTC; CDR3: CATSRDQAAREQYF
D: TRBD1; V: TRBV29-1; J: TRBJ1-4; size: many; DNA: TGCAGCGTTGAATCAACGGCAGGGGGAAAACTGTTTTTT; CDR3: CSVESTAGGKLFF
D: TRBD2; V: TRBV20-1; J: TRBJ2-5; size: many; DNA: TGCAGTGCTAGAGATGCCGGGGGAGGGCGGACCCAGTACTTC; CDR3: CSARDAGGGRTQYF
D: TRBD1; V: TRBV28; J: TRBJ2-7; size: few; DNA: TGTGCCTGCCGACAGGGTTTCACCTACGAGCAGTACTTC; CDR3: CACRQGFTYEQYF
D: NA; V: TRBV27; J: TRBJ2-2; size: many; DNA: TGTGCCAGCAGTTTTCGGGCCCTAAGGGAGCTGTTTTTT; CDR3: CASSFRALRELFF
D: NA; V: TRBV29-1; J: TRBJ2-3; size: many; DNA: TGCAGCGTTGGGGGGGCGGGTACGCAGTATTTT; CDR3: CSVGGAGTQYF
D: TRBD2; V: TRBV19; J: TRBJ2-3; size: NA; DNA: TGTGCCAGTAAACTAGGGATAGCGGGAGAACTGGACGGCACAGATACGCAGTATTTT; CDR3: CASKLGIAGELDGTDTQYF
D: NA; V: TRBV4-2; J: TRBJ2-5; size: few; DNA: TGTGCCAGCAGCCAAGCAGCGGTGGGAGAGACCCAGTACTTC; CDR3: CASSQAAVGETQYF
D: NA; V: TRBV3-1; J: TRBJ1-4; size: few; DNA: TGTGCCAGCAGCCATGGTTCTCAGCGGAGTGAAAAACTGTTTTTT; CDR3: CASSHGSQRSEKLFF
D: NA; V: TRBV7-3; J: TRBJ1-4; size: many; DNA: TGTGCCAGCAGCTTAACGGGATCGTCTAATGAAAAACTGTTTTTT; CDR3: CASSLTGSSNEKLFF
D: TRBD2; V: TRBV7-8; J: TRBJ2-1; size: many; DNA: TGTGCCAGCAGCTCCGGACTAGCGGGGGGTGAGCAGTTCTTC; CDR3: CASSSGLAGGEQFF
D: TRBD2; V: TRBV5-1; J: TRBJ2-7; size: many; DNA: TGCGCCAGCAGCAGGCTCAGCGGGAGCCCCACCGAGGAGTACTTC; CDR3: CASSRLSGSPTEEYF
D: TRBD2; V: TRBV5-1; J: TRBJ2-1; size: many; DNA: TGCGCCAGCAGCTTGGTAGCGGGACGTGAGTATGAGCAGTTCTTC; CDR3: CASSLVAGREYEQFF
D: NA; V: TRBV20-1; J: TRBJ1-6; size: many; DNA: TGCAGTGCCAAGGTCGCGCCAGGGGATTCACCCCTCCACTTT; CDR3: CSAKVAPGDSPLHF
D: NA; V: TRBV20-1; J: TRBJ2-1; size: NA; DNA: TGCAGTGCTTTACTCAAGGGACGACAGTACAATGAGCAGTTCTTC; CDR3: CSALLKGRQYNEQFF
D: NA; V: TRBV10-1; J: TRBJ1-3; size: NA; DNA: TGCGCCAGCAGTGAAGAACCGGGACTGTCTTGGGGAAACACCATATATTTT; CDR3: CASSEEPGLSWGNTIYF
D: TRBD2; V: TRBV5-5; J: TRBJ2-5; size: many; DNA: TGTGCCAGCAGCTTTGGGACTAGCGGGAGGGTGCGAGAGACCCAGTACTTC; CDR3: CASSFGTSGRVRETQYF
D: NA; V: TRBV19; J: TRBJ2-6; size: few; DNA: TGTGCCAGTAATAGTGGGGCGGCAAACCAGGCCAACGTCCTGACTTTC; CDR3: CASNSGAANQANVLTF
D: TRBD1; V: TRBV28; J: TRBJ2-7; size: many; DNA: TGTGCCAGCAGTTTTCCCGAACCGTTCCGGGACAGGGGCTACGAGCAGTACTTC; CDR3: CASSFPEPFRDRGYEQYF
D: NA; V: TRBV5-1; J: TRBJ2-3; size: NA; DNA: TGCGCCAGCAGCGGATGGAGCCCCCCAGACACGCAGTATTTT; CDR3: CASSGWSPPDTQYF
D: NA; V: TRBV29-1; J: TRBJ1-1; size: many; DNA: TGCAGCGTTGAAGATCTATCTGCTGGCGGCGGTGAAGCTTTCTTT; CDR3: CSVEDLSAGGGEAFF
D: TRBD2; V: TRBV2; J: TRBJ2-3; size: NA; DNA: TGTGCCAGCAGGCAGCTAGCGGGACGCACAGATACGCAGTATTTT; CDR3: CASRQLAGRTDTQYF
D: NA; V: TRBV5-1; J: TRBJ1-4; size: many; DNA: TGCGCCAGCAGCTTGTTGGGCTCGTCGACGGAAAAACTGTTTTTT; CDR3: CASSLLGSSTEKLFF
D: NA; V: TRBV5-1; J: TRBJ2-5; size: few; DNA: TGCGCCAGCAGCTTCGAGGTACAAGAGACCCAGTACTTC; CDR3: CASSFEVQETQYF
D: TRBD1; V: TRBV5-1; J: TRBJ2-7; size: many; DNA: TGCGCCAGCAGCGACCCCCAGGGGGCCTACGAGCAGTACTTC; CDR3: CASSDPQGAYEQYF
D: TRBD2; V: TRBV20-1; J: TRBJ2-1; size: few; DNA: TGCAGTGCTGGGGAGACTAGCGGGAGTGGGGATGAGCAGTTCTTC; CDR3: CSAGETSGSGDEQFF
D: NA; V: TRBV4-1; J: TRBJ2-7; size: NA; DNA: TGCGCCAGCAGCCAAGATATAGCAGGGTACGAGCAGTACTTC; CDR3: CASSQDIAGYEQYF